A single T cell receptor (beta chain) is shown here with its context. Its antigen has not been determined. It has no much larger one-base neighbor in the sample; base qualities were not kept. The approximately 39 donors, aged roughly 6 to 95 years, were systemically healthy Caucasian individuals from Russia. Each donor gave approximately 10 milliliters of peripheral blood, collected into EDTA-treated Vacutainer tubes. PBMCs were isolated by Ficoll-Paque density-gradient centrifugation, with at least 7 million obtained per sample. Trizol reagent was used to extract total RNA from the PBMCs, yielding at least 6 micrograms per sample. The percentages of naive CD45RAhigh/CD27high T cells were determined by flow cytometry on a PBMC aliquot from every donor. From the cysteine up to the phenylalanine, the CDR3 has a length of 16 residues. Here the CDR3 DNA is all that survives: 48 bases in frame from base 1. V is cut back by 5 bases and J by 4 bases, with 10 bases in the junction unmatched. Based on the germline V gene, the CDR1 and CDR2 sequences are MNHEY and SVGEGT.

Library construction relied on 5' RACE. Sequenced using an Illumina HiSeq 2500. The second PCR ran for about 7 to 11 cycles and used a J-beta primer mix along with a sample-barcoded 5' primer. Each TCR beta cDNA molecule received a unique molecular identifier from a template-switch 5' adaptor carrying 12 random nucleotides. Each sample yielded at least 3 million CDR3-containing paired-end reads. The Mint cDNA synthesis kit, primed by a TRBC-specific oligonucleotide, was used to synthesize first-strand cDNA from all RNA. All cDNA was treated with uracil-DNA glycosylase and then went through a first 18-cycle PCR with the universal primers M1SS and BC2_uni_R. On the authors' methods: For normalization, 1 million high-quality reads were randomly selected from each sample, with every read carrying a distinct molecular identifier. Reads sharing molecular identifiers were discarded rather than binned into consensus sequences. MiTCR, run with a Q25 quality threshold and the strictest error-elimination algorithm, handled CDR3 identification, clonotype clustering and error correction. A nonparametric unseen species model with Euler transformation was used to estimate a lower bound on total TCR beta diversity. The public reads were run again by TCRdb, first through fastp at Q25 and then through MiXCR, and only productive beta chains were kept. Each CDR3 protein gets just one entry, which takes the most common genes and DNA from the rows behind it. These V and J calls rely on TCRdb rather than the paper's analysis. This sample gives about 680,000 distinct CDR3 sequences in total; approximately 50% of them show up just once. The biggest ten clones account for around 32% of the sample.

This specimen comes from a study of blood T cells in healthy people across ages (dated by TCRdb to between 2015 and 2017). Background for the entire study: In model experiments, roughly one uniquely barcoded TCR beta cDNA molecule per two T cells was captured by template switching. Four age groups were formed from the donors: young (average about 16 years), middle-aged (approximately 40), aged (under 70) and long-lived (about 80). To avoid experimental bias, donors of different ages were distributed randomly across sequencing lanes. Using the same blood draw, the study looked at two additional independent replicas of 1 million unique cDNA reads for two donors, one aged 18 to 30 and the other aged 80 or older. Using deep sequencing normalized with unique cDNA molecular identifiers, the study measured how TCR beta repertoire diversity changes with age. Here is what the overall study found, with its caveats: Conclusive comparison of naive and antigen-experienced compartments was prevented by the profiling of bulk unsorted PBMCs. Compared with the aged group, more naive CD4+ T cells, fewer expanded clones and increased TCR diversity were shown by the long-lived group, suggesting age selection. As age increased, observed TCR beta diversity per million T cells dropped in a roughly linear way, and a significant reduction was already evident by age about 40. Observed TCR beta diversity correlated strongly with the percentage of naive T cells measured by flow cytometry. Estimates of total diversity from one million sequenced T cells were regarded as lower bounds and underestimates. Because the CMV infection status of the donors was unknown, age-related changes in expanded clonotypes may potentially have been confounded.

This TCR derives from a woman aged 55-69 years in good health. Material for sequencing was blood. The sequence is built from TRBV6-2 or TRBV6-3 and TRBJ1-1; the central 10 bases match TRBD1. The sequence in DNA is TGTGCCAGCAGTCCCAGGGCGACAGGGGGCATCACTGAAGCTTTCTTT. This is translated as CASSPRATGGITEAFF.